The clone carrying this T cell receptor (beta chain) was seen a few times. This record belongs to a study of cytomegalovirus exposure and HLA in healthy donors. Repertoires were generated with immunoSEQ multiplex PCR, while TCRdb's copy carries only in-frame clones and drops some. The sample has about 200,000 clones, around 84% seen once. The CDR3 has 13 amino acids. Germline V lookup: CDR1 MNHEY, CDR2 SMNVEV (reference sequence). Deletions cut 6 bases from V and 0 bases from J, with 8 bases between. This receptor was identified in a woman younger than 45 in good health and CMV-seropositive. Sequenced: PBMCs. The gene calls are TRBV27 and TRBJ1-1; no reliable D call. CDR3 sequence reads: CASRTDLNTEAFF. DNA of the CDR3: TGTGCCAGCAGGACCGACTTGAACACTGAAGCTTTCTTT.